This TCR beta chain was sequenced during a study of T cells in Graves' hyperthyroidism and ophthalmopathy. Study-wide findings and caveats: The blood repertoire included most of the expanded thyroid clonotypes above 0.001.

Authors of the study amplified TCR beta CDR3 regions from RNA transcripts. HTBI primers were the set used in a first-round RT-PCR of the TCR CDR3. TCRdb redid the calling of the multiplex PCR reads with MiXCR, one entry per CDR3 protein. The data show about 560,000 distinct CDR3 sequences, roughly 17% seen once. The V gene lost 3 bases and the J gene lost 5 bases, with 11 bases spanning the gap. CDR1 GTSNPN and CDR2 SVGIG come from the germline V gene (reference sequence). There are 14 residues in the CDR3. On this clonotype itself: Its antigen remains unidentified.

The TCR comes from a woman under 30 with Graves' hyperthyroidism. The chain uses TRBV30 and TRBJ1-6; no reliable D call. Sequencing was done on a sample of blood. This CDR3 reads CAWREFSDNSPLHF. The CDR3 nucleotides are TGTGCCTGGAGGGAGTTCTCGGATAATTCACCCCTCCACTTT. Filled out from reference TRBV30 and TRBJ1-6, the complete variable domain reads SQTIHQWPATLVQPVGSPLSLECTVEGTSNPNLYWYRQAAGRGLQLLFYSVGIGQISSEVPQNLSASRPQDRQFILSSKKLLLSDSGFYLCAWREFSDNSPLHFGNGTRLTVT.